This T cell receptor (beta chain) was sequenced for a study of T cell changes during pregnancy in multiple sclerosis. Germline loops: CDR1 SQVTM, CDR2 ANQGSEA. The ends lost 1 base at V and 5 bases at J; junction bases unmatched: 4. The CDR3 covers 14 residues. The method was immunoSEQ multiplex PCR; TCRdb's version includes in-frame clones alone and lacks a portion of them. In the table there are around 92,000 clones, roughly 92% of which are singletons. The clonotype was recovered from a female donor with multiple sclerosis, enrolled in a pregnancy study. The sample consisted of peripheral blood, taken after pregnancy. The chain recombines TRBV29-1 with TRBJ1-2; 10 positions agree with TRBD1. CDR3 sequence (DNA): TGCAGCGTTGAAGCCTCGGACAGGGGGTATGGCTACACCTTC. This encodes CSVEASDRGYGYTF.